The text below deals with one T cell receptor (beta chain). Its antigen is not identified. The source of the sample is a study of post-analysis software for immune sequencing data. Study-wide results and limits: Patients had higher frequencies than controls of about five TRBV segments, including TRBV5-6, TRBV5-1 and TRBV20-1.

With 3 bases removed from V and 3 bases from J, the gap between germline ends came to 17 bases. Germline assignment: CDR1 LGHDT and CDR2 YNNKEL (reference sequence). The CDR3 has 16 residues. Libraries were made from TCR beta cDNA, and they carried unique molecular identifiers. TCRdb redid the calling of the PCR reads with MiXCR, one entry per CDR3 protein. The sample holds some 690,000 distinct CDR3 sequences, 55% to 60% seen once. The chain uses TRBV3-1 and TRBJ1-1; TRBD1 is a possible D gene (5 bases). Sequenced: blood. The receptor's source is a girl aged 2 to 10 with multiple sclerosis. The CDR3 region is CASSQIYVVGDTEAFF. In DNA, the CDR3 is TGTGCCAGCAGCCAGATATACGTGGTGGGGGACACTGAAGCTTTCTTT.